A single sample is the source of the 16 T cell receptor beta chains below, sequenced in a study of T cells in Graves' hyperthyroidism and ophthalmopathy. Amplification yielded TCR beta CDR3 regions, with RNA transcripts as the source. Researchers ran a first-round RT-PCR on the TCR CDR3 using the HTBI primer set. MiXCR, run by TCRdb on the multiplex PCR reads, gives a single entry per CDR3 protein. The table includes around 620,000 distinct CDR3 sequences, approximately 15% detected once. Sample: blood. Every receptor here comes from a woman younger than 35 with Graves' ophthalmopathy.

Ten or more counts support this clonotype. This rearrangement joins TRBV5-8 to TRBJ2-1, with 10 nucleotides matching TRBD2. V lost 4 bases and J lost 8; bases outside the gene matches: 3. The germline CDR1 and CDR2 sequences are SGHTS and YDEGEE. The CDR3 spans 13 residues. The DNA of the CDR3 is TGTGCCAGCAGCCCTAGCGGGAGCTATGAGCAGTTCTTC. It is translated as CASSPSGSYEQFF.

This clonotype was counted many times. The V and J genes are TRBV7-2 and TRBJ2-3, with D possibly TRBD2 on 6 matching bases. V was cut by 3 bases and J by 0 bases, with 16 bases left in between. Per the germline V gene, CDR1 is SGHTA and CDR2 is FQGNSA. CDR3 size: 17 residues. The CDR3 DNA follows: TGTGCCAGCAGCTTGACCGGGACTTGGACTAGCACAGATACGCAGTATTTT. It is translated as CASSLTGTWTSTDTQYF.

This clonotype was seen more than once but under ten times. The V call is TRBV6-6, the J call TRBJ2-7; no definite D call. Trimming took off 3 bases at V and 9 bases at J, with 9 bases between the two ends. From germline, CDR1 is MNHNY and CDR2 SVGAGI (reference sequence). The CDR3 extends over 11 amino acids. CDR3 protein: CASSYSGWQYF. The CDR3 bases are TGTGCCAGCAGTTATTCGGGCTGGCAGTACTTC.

This clonotype occurred a few times. The chain combines TRBV20-1 with TRBJ1-6; the D is unclear. Germline CDR1 is DFQATT and CDR2 is SNEGSKA (reference sequence). This CDR3 contains 13 residues. The germline V and J ends were trimmed by 2 bases and 7 bases, with 9 bases remaining between them. In DNA, the CDR3 is TGCAGTGCTAGACCCCGGCTAAATTCACCCCTCCACTTT. Translation gives CSARPRLNSPLHF.

This clonotype was seen many times. J is TRBJ2-1 and V is TRBV6-6; the match to TRBD2 covers 8 bases. Germline V CDR1 and CDR2: MNHNY, SVGAGI (reference sequence). The ends lost 0 bases at V and 13 bases at J; junction bases unmatched: 8. The CDR3 spans 14 residues. CDR3 loop: CASSYSGAGAGQFF. The CDR3 region has the DNA TGTGCCAGCAGTTACTCAGGAGCGGGAGCGGGTCAGTTCTTC.

The chain is built from TRBV7-9 and TRBJ2-3; D not certain. V was cut by 1 base and J by 8 bases, with 19 bases left in between. The CDR3 extends over 16 amino acids. Germline-derived CDR1 and CDR2 are SEHNR and FQNEAQ (reference sequence). The chain's CDR3 is CASSLEGGDNTGTQYF. DNA for the CDR3: TGTGCCAGCAGCTTAGAGGGCGGCGATAACACTGGTACGCAGTATTTT.

This clonotype was observed a handful of times. Given a much more abundant clone one base away, this may be a read error. The rearrangement uses TRBV11-3 and TRBJ2-3, with TRBD2 matching over 10 bases. The germline gives CDR1 SGHNT, CDR2 YENEEA. This CDR3 region has 14 residues. The CDR3 bases are TGTGCCAGCAGTTCTAGCGGGAGAGCAGATACGCGGTATTTT. Translated: CASSSSGRADTRYF. The whole variable domain, filled in from reference TRBV11-3 and TRBJ2-3, reads EAGVVQSPRYKIIEKKQPVAFWCNPISGHNTLYWYLQNLGQGPELLIRYENEEAVDDSQLPKDRFSAERLKGVDSTLKIQPAELGDSAVYLCASSSSGRADTRYFGPGTRLTVL.

This clonotype was seen at least ten times. The chain employs TRBV6-6 and TRBJ1-2; a weak D match, TRBD1 (5 bases). There are 14 residues in the CDR3. Germline loops: CDR1 MNHNY, CDR2 SVGAGI (reference sequence). V was shortened by 2 bases and J by 4 bases, with 11 bases between the two germline ends. CDR3: CASSYGTEGYGYTF. The DNA of the CDR3 is TGTGCCAGCAGTTACGGGACCGAAGGCTATGGCTACACCTTC.

The chain has TRBV12-3 or TRBV12-4 and TRBJ1-5, with 10 bases fitting TRBD1. After removal of 6 bases from V and 6 bases from J, the junction contained 5 bases not matched to a gene. The CDR3 length is 14 residues. CDR3 loop: CASSWTGGFQPQHF. The CDR3 DNA reads as TGTGCCAGCAGCTGGACAGGGGGATTTCAGCCCCAGCATTTT.

This clonotype was seen at least ten times. The V gene is TRBV7-9, the J gene TRBJ2-1, with a weak D call TRBD1 (6 bases). V was pared by 1 base and J by 5 bases, with 18 bases between. From germline, CDR1 is SEHNR and CDR2 FQNEAQ (reference sequence). The CDR3 sequence is 17 residues long. Written as DNA, the CDR3 is TGTGCCAGCAGCTTAGAAGTTCAGGGGCAGGTAAACAATGAGCAGTTCTTC. As protein: CASSLEVQGQVNNEQFF.

This clonotype has at least ten counts. The V call is TRBV7-9, the J call TRBJ2-5; TRBD2 matches 10 bases. Germline V gives CDR1 SEHNR, CDR2 FQNEAQ (reference sequence). The CDR3 covers 17 residues. V was clipped by 5 bases and J by 4 bases; unmatched bases: 13. CDR3 region: CASSATSGMTLGETQYF. The CDR3 DNA is TGTGCCAGCAGCGCCACTAGCGGGATGACGTTGGGAGAGACCCAGTACTTC.

The chain employs TRBV20-1 and TRBJ1-1; TRBD1 agrees at 11 bases. This CDR3 spans 13 amino acids. Germline V gene data show CDR1 as DFQATT and CDR2 as SNEGSKA (reference sequence). Unmatched junction bases numbered 9, after V lost 5 bases and J lost 10 bases. DNA of the CDR3: TGCAGTGCTTTGGGACAGGGGGTCGGGAGAGCTTTCTTT. Protein sequence: CSALGQGVGRAFF.

Many counts were recorded for this clonotype. CDR3 region: CASSPPVQHNNEQFF. The DNA of the CDR3 is TGTGCCAGCTCACCACCTGTACAGCACAACAATGAGCAGTTCTTC. The chain uses TRBV18 and TRBJ2-1; no definite D call. V lost 0 bases, J lost 5 bases, and 11 bases lay in between. Germline V gene data show CDR1 as KGHSH and CDR2 as LQKENI. The CDR3 is 15 amino acids. Full variable domain (rest looked up from reference TRBV18 and TRBJ2-1): NAGVMQNPRHLVRRRGQEARLRCSPMKGHSHVYWYRQLPEEGLKFMVYLQKENIIDESGMPKERFSAEFPKEGPSILRIQQVVRGDSAAYFCASSPPVQHNNEQFFGPGTRLTVL.

This clonotype was detected many times. The V and J genes are TRBV20-1 and TRBJ2-7; D perhaps matches TRBD1 (5 bases). Germline V lookup: CDR1 DFQATT, CDR2 SNEGSKA (reference sequence). V was trimmed by 4 bases and J by 9 bases, leaving 25 bases between them. CDR3 length: 15 amino acids. CDR3 in DNA: TGCAGTGCTAAGAAGGTCTCCGTGGAACCTACAGGGCAGTACTTC. Amino acids: CSAKKVSVEPTGQYF.

Note on this clonotype: This may come from a read error, since a much larger clone is one base off. The chain couples TRBV7-2 to TRBJ2-4; D gene ambiguous. Germline CDR1 and CDR2: SGHTA and FQGNSA. The CDR3 has 13 residues. The CDR3 loop reads CVSSLTPENIQYF. The CDR3 nucleotides read TGTGTCAGCAGCTTAACTCCCGAAAACATTCAGTACTTC.

The sample holds many counts of this clonotype. The chain couples TRBV24-1 to TRBJ2-5, with 8 bases that match TRBD2. With 4 bases clipped from V and 4 bases from J, the junction kept 10 bases outside the gene matches. Germline V lookup: CDR1 KGHDR, CDR2 SFDVKD. The CDR3 contains 16 residues. The CDR3 nucleotides are TGTGCCACCAGTGACGCAAGCGGGAGTGCGCGAGAGACCCAGTACTTC. Protein product: CATSDASGSARETQYF.